This section outlines one T cell receptor (beta chain) sequence together with its context. Antigen: not known. The V end lost 5 bases, the J end lost 0 bases, and 7 bases lay between the germline ends. CDR3 size: 13 residues. Germline CDR1 and CDR2: SGHTA and FQGNSA. Both CD4+ and CD8+ T cells were separated by sorting PBMCs. This record belongs to a study of CD8+ T cells in alopecia areata. Findings and caveats of the study: Clonality was higher in lesional than normal scalp, especially in alopecia totalis/universalis. Shared TCR sequences were less clear between patients than in mice, possibly partly from HLA diversity.

Extracted RNA was reverse transcribed, and the resulting cDNA served as sequencing template. Here immunoSEQ multiplex PCR was the method, and the copy in TCRdb shows in-frame clones only, minus some. The data contain roughly 200,000 clones, 45% to 70% of them seen just once; the ten biggest clones take up roughly 5.3%. Sequencing input: CD8+ T cells sorted from blood. The chain uses TRBV7-2 and TRBJ1-2; unclear D gene. The origin of this receptor is a human donor in good health. The CDR3 loop is CASSPTANYGYTF. The DNA of the CDR3 is TGTGCCAGCAGCCCCACAGCTAACTATGGCTACACCTTC.